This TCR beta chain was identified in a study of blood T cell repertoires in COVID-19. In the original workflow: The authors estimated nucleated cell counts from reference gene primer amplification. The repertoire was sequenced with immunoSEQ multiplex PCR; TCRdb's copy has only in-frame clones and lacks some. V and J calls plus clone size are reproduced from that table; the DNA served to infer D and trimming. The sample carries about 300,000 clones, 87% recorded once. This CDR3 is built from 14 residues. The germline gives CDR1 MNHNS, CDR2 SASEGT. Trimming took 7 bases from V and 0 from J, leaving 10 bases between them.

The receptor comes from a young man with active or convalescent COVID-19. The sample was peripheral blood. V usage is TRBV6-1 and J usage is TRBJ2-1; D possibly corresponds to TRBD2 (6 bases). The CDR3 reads CASKKTSSYNEQFF. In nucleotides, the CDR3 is TGTGCCAGCAAGAAGACTAGCTCCTACAATGAGCAGTTCTTC.